This entry concerns a single T cell receptor (beta chain). The data are from a study of blood T cell repertoires in COVID-19. Across the whole study: Both acute and convalescent COVID-19 samples were obtained from the United States, Italy and Spain. T cells, B-cell-depleted T cells, or PBMCs supplied cDNA or gDNA.

Original handling: Cell counts per sample came from amplifying reference gene primers. Clones were sequenced by immunoSEQ multiplex PCR, and TCRdb holds only the in-frame ones, with some missing. From that table come the V and J calls and clone size; the DNA was used to work out D and trimming. The sample contains some 150,000 clones, over 80% of which appear only once. Trimming took 1 base from V and 8 from J, leaving 8 bases between them. Looked up from germline, CDR1 is LGHNA and CDR2 is YNFKEQ. The CDR3 is made up of 13 amino acids. This TCR came from a man aged 50 to 60 with active COVID-19. The chain recombines TRBV4-2 with TRBJ1-4; perhaps TRBD1 as D (5 bases). Sequencing was performed on peripheral blood. CDR3 loop: CASSQGGREKLFF. The CDR3 DNA reads TGTGCCAGCAGCCAAGGGGGCAGAGAAAAACTGTTTTTT.